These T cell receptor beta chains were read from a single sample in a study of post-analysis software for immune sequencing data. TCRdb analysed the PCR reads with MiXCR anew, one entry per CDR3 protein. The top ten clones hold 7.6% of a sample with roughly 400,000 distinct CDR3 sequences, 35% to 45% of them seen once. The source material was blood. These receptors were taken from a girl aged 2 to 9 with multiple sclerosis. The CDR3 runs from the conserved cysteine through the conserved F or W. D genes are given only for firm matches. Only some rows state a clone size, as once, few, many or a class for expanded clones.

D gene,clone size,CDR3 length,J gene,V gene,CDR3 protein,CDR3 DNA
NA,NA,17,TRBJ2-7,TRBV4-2,CASSQVEQGSYSYEQYF,TGTGCCAGCAGCCAAGTCGAACAGGGATCCTACTCCTACGAGCAGTACTTC
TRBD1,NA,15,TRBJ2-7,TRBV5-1,CASSTGQGNRNEQYF,TGCGCCAGCAGCACGGGACAGGGGAATCGGAACGAGCAGTACTTC
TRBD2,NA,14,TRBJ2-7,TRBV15,CATSPGLTPYEQYF,TGTGCCACCAGTCCGGGACTAACCCCCTACGAGCAGTACTTC
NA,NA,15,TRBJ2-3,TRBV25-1,CASSEWRGQTDTQYF,TGTGCCAGCAGTGAATGGAGGGGGCAGACAGATACGCAGTATTTT
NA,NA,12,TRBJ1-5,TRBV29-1,CSVQDRAQPQHF,TGCAGCGTTCAGGACAGAGCTCAGCCCCAGCATTTT
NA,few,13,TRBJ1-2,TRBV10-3,CAISEGGRSGYTF,TGTGCCATCAGTGAGGGAGGGCGCTCTGGCTACACCTTC
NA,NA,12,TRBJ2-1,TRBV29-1,CSVEGLRWEQFF,TGCAGCGTTGAAGGTCTGAGGTGGGAGCAGTTCTTC
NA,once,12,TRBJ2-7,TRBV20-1,CSASEGRYEQYF,TGCAGTGCTTCGGAGGGGCGGTACGAGCAGTACTTC
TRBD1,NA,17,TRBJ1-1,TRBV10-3,CAISDSRDRILNTEAFF,TGTGCCATCAGTGACTCCCGGGACAGAATTTTGAACACTGAAGCTTTCTTT
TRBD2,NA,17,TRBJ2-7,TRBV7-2,CASSLEGLAGGSYGQYF,TGTGCCAGCAGCTTAGAGGGCCTAGCGGGAGGATCCTACGGGCAGTACTTC
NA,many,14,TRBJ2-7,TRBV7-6,CASSNIGHSYEQYF,TGTGCCAGCAGCAATATCGGACATTCCTACGAGCAGTACTTC
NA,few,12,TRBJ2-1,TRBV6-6,CASTSSTHEQFF,TGTGCCAGCACCTCTTCGACACATGAGCAGTTCTTC
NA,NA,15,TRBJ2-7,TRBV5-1,CASSLGRSLTYEQYF,TGCGCCAGCAGCTTGGGACGGAGTCTAACCTACGAGCAGTACTTC
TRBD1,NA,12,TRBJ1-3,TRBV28,CAIGTGGNTIYF,TGTGCCATCGGGACAGGTGGAAACACCATATATTTT
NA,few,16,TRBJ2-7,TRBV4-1,CASSLNSATESYEQYF,TGCGCCAGCAGCCTTAACTCGGCCACGGAGTCCTACGAGCAGTACTTC
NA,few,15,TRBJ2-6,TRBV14,CASSQGQTGANVLTF,TGTGCCAGCAGCCAAGGACAAACTGGGGCCAACGTCCTGACTTTC
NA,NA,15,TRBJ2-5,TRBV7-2,CASSPDGWKSETQYF,TGTGCCAGCAGCCCCGACGGGTGGAAGTCGGAGACCCAGTACTTC
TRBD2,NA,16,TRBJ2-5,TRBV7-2,CASSLAPSGGFETQYF,TGTGCCAGCAGCTTAGCGCCTAGCGGGGGGTTCGAGACCCAGTACTTC
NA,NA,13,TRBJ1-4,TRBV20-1,CSARDSVNEKRFF,TGCAGTGCTAGAGACAGCGTTAATGAAAAACGGTTTTTT